This T cell receptor beta chain originates from a study of monozygotic twins with inflammatory bowel disease. cDNA was made in eight separate reactions per sample. TCRdb reanalyzed the 5' RACE reads and collapses them to one entry per CDR3 protein, without DNA. The sample table includes around 200,000 distinct CDR3 sequences. Study-level findings and limits: People with IBD had fewer clonotypes in common with others than healthy twins did, especially with disease activity.

Details on this clonotype: Its specificity is not known.

Germline CDR1 SQVTM, CDR2 ANQGSEA. The CDR3 loop spans 15 amino acids. The genes are TRBV29-1 and TRBJ2-1; TCRdb returns TRBD2, unconfirmable since there is no DNA. The specimen was blood. The receptor was isolated from a human donor with ulcerative colitis or Crohn's disease, or a healthy co-twin of an affected twin (not recorded which). The CDR3 spells CSVEAGLAGDSEQFF.